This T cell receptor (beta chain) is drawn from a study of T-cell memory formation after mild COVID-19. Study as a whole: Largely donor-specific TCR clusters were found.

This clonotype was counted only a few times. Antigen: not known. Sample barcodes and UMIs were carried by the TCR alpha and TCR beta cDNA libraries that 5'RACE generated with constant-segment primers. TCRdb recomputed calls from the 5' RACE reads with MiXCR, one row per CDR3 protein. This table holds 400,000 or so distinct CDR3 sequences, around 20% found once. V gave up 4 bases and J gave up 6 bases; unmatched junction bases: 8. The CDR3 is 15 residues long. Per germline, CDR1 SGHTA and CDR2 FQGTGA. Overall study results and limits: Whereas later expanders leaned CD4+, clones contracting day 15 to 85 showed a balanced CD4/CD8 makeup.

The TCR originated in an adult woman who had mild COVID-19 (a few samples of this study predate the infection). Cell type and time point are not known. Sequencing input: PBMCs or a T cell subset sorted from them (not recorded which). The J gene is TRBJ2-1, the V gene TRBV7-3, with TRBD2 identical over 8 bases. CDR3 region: CASSSAGAVPNEQFF. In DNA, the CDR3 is TGTGCCAGCAGCTCAGCGGGAGCGGTCCCCAATGAGCAGTTCTTC.